This T cell receptor (beta chain) was obtained from a study of cytomegalovirus exposure and HLA in healthy donors. Donors sampled were nominally healthy, though unrecorded immune exposures were likely. Primers for the PCR totalled 60 Vbeta and 13 Jbeta. As processed by the authors: Per a later analysis, the number of unique TCR beta chains was approximately 73 million, of which 9 million to 12 million were shared. Sequenced by immunoSEQ multiplex PCR; TCRdb stores in-frame clones only, minus some. The V and J calls and clone size come from that table; D and trimming were worked out from the DNA. The sample records approximately 180,000 clones, about 76% being singletons. For this clone: Its target is not known.

Findings of the study overall: Later analysis associated a missense DCLRE1C variant with TCR beta V- and J-gene trimming.

Sequencing was carried out using PBMCs. This receptor was taken from a woman aged 45-59 years in good health and CMV-seronegative.

CDR3 sequence reads: CASSLAGVSYEQYF. For the CDR3, the DNA is TGTGCCAGCAGCTTAGCGGGAGTATCCTACGAGCAGTACTTC. J is TRBJ2-7 and V is TRBV7-8, with D maybe TRBD2 (5 bases). V gave up 0 bases and J gave up 1 base, with 7 bases separating them. CDR1 is SGHVS, CDR2 FQNEAQ, per germline. CDR3 length: 14 residues.